The 22 T cell receptor beta chains below all came from one sample that was sequenced in a study of blood T cell repertoires in COVID-19. The table came from immunoSEQ multiplex PCR; TCRdb's copy has only in-frame clones and leaves some out. The sample contains tens of thousands of clones, over 75% of which appear only once. Sequencing was carried out using peripheral blood. These receptors came from a human donor in a cohort sampled during active COVID-19.

This sequence joins TRBV29-1 and TRBJ1-5; 7 positions match TRBD1. The germline CDR1 and CDR2 sequences are SQVTM and ANQGSEA. CDR3 length equals 14 residues. The V and J ends lost 4 bases and 1 base, in that order; junction bases with no gene match: 4. Here the CDR3 reads CSVGQGGSNQPQHF. The CDR3, as DNA: TGCAGCGTTGGACAGGGCGGAAGCAATCAGCCCCAGCATTTT.

In its sample, this clone was seen once. V gene TRBV9 combines with J gene TRBJ1-4; 8 nucleotides align to TRBD1. V lost 2 bases to trimming and J lost 7 bases; unmatched junction nucleotides: 7. Germline V gives CDR1 SGDLS, CDR2 YYNGEE. The CDR3 has 15 amino acids. CDR3 sequence reads: CASSVGLDRAEKLFF. The CDR3 nucleotides read TGTGCCAGCAGCGTGGGCCTGGACAGGGCTGAAAAACTGTTTTTT.

The chain joins TRBV7-9 to TRBJ2-4, with D possibly TRBD2 on 6 matching bases. The germline V gene encodes CDR1 SEHNR and CDR2 FQNEAQ (reference sequence). V was clipped by 6 bases and J by 8 bases, with 14 bases between them. The CDR3 runs 13 residues. The CDR3 region is CASSQGTGDIQYF. DNA of the CDR3: TGTGCCAGCAGTCAAGGGACGGGGGACATTCAGTACTTC.

The genes are TRBV7-3 and TRBJ2-1; 10 bases are shared with TRBD2. Unmatched junction bases numbered 12, after V lost 5 bases and J lost 5 bases. The CDR3 has 17 amino acids. CDR1 is SGHTA, CDR2 FQGTGA, per germline. The CDR3 reads CASSPRGKRGGNNEQFF. CDR3 bases: TGTGCCAGCAGCCCCCGGGGAAAGCGGGGGGGGAACAATGAGCAGTTCTTC.

The chain recombines TRBV6-5 with TRBJ1-6; 7 positions agree with TRBD1. This CDR3 has 14 amino acids. V lost 6 bases to trimming and J lost 7 bases; unmatched junction nucleotides: 6. Germline V CDR1 and CDR2: MNHEY, SVGAGI. CDR3 loop: CASRSGQKNSPLHF. CDR3 nucleotides: TGTGCCAGCAGGTCGGGACAGAAGAATTCACCCCTCCACTTT.

This chain uses TRBV28 with TRBJ1-2; perhaps TRBD1 as D (6 bases). The germline V and J ends were trimmed by 3 bases and 2 bases, with 10 bases remaining between them. The V gene's germline CDR1 is MDHEN and CDR2 SYDVKM. The CDR3 contains 14 residues. The CDR3 region is CASSLSTGNYGYTF. The CDR3 DNA is TGTGCCAGCAGTTTGTCCACAGGGAACTATGGCTACACCTTC.

V and J are TRBV5-6 and TRBJ2-3, with 13 bases matching TRBD2. Trimming at V came to 1 base and at J to 8 bases, leaving 16 bases not matched to a gene. The germline V gene has CDR1 SGHDT and CDR2 YYEEEE. The CDR3 has 19 amino acids. The CDR3 loop reads CASSLWSRLAGGPRGTQYF. As DNA, the CDR3 is TGTGCCAGCAGCTTGTGGTCGAGACTAGCGGGGGGCCCGCGGGGTACGCAGTATTTT.

This chain links TRBV5-1 with TRBJ2-7, with D maybe TRBD2 (6 bases). The CDR3 length is 14 residues. V was clipped by 0 bases and J by 9 bases, with 16 bases between them. Germline V gene lookup returns CDR1 SGHRS and CDR2 YFSETQ. CDR3 in amino acids: CASSLAPGTSGQYF. Written as DNA, the CDR3 is TGCGCCAGCAGCTTGGCCCCTGGGACTTCGGGGCAGTACTTC.

The sample holds one count of this clone. The gene calls are TRBV18 and TRBJ1-2; weak D call: TRBD1 (5 bases). Trimming shortened V by 6 bases and J by 8 bases, and 19 bases separated the two germline ends. Germline CDR1 reads KGHSH; CDR2 reads LQKENI. This CDR3 contains 14 residues. The CDR3 spells CASSPEGALGGYTF. Here the CDR3 DNA reads TGTGCCAGCTCCCCGGAAGGGGCTCTGGGGGGCTACACCTTC.

This clone was seen once. The genes are TRBV19 and TRBJ2-1; 7 bases are a match to TRBD1. The germline V gene has CDR1 LNHDA and CDR2 SQIVND (reference sequence). The CDR3 runs 15 residues. V lost 2 bases to trimming and J lost 4 bases; unmatched junction nucleotides: 5. CDR3 in amino acids: CASSINRGLYNEQFF. The CDR3 DNA follows: TGTGCCAGTAGTATAAACAGGGGATTGTACAATGAGCAGTTCTTC.

The chain combines TRBV11-2 with TRBJ1-1; TRBD1 aligns across 8 bases. Trimming took 1 base from V and 2 from J; bases not matched to a gene: 9. The CDR3 is 17 amino acids. Germline V CDR1 and CDR2: SGHAT, FQNNGV. CDR3 loop: CASSLGPGGRGNTEAFF. The DNA of the CDR3 is TGTGCCAGCAGCTTAGGTCCAGGGGGCAGGGGAAACACTGAAGCTTTCTTT. The full variable domain, rest sourced from reference TRBV11-2 and TRBJ1-1, is EAGVAQSPRYKIIEKRQSVAFWCNPISGHATLYWYQQILGQGPKLLIQFQNNGVVDDSQLPKDRFSAERLKGVDSTLKIQPAKLEDSAVYLCASSLGPGGRGNTEAFFGQGTRLTVV.

The J gene is TRBJ2-5, the V gene TRBV7-2; D unclear. This CDR3 comprises 13 residues. Between the trimmed V and J ends, which lost 0 bases and 7 bases, there was a span of 9 bases. From germline, CDR1 is SGHTA and CDR2 FQGNSA. This CDR3 reads CASSLAKERTQYF. CDR3 coding DNA: TGTGCCAGCAGCTTAGCAAAGGAGAGGACCCAGTACTTC.

V and J are TRBV24-1 and TRBJ2-3, with TRBD1 matching 7 bases. The CDR3 extends over 11 amino acids. CDR1 is KGHDR, CDR2 SFDVKD, per germline. J was trimmed by 12 bases and V by 3 bases; bases with no gene match: 2. This chain's CDR3 is CATSDHRGQYF. CDR3 coding DNA: TGTGCCACCAGTGATCACAGGGGCCAGTATTTT.

This clone is a singleton in its sample. The J gene is TRBJ1-5, the V gene TRBV19; D is unresolved. Germline-derived CDR1 and CDR2 are LNHDA and SQIVND (reference sequence). Trimming took off 2 bases at V and 8 bases at J, with 19 bases between the two ends. The CDR3 loop spans 16 amino acids. DNA for the CDR3: TGTGCCAGTAGTATATCCCAGCCCGGGGAGCGGGAGCCCCAGCATTTT. Protein product: CASSISQPGEREPQHF.

The V gene is TRBV3-1 (or the pseudogene TRBV3-2), the J gene TRBJ2-1; D possibly corresponds to TRBD1 (6 bases). The germline V gene has CDR1 LGHDT and CDR2 YNNKEL (reference sequence). The length of the CDR3 is 14 residues. V dropped 4 bases and J dropped 8 bases, with 15 bases sitting between them. CDR3 nucleotides: TGTGCCAGCAGCCCCCGACAGGCCGAGGATGAGCAGTTCTTC. Its translation: CASSPRQAEDEQFF.

This chain connects TRBV7-9 to TRBJ2-3; 12 bases map to TRBD2. V gave up 2 bases and J gave up 5 bases; unmatched junction bases: 5. Germline assignment: CDR1 SEHNR and CDR2 FQNEAQ (reference sequence). This CDR3 spans 16 amino acids. CDR3 DNA sequence: TGTGCCAGCAGCTTACTAGCGGGGGGGCATGTAGATACGCAGTATTTT. Protein sequence: CASSLLAGGHVDTQYF.

V usage is TRBV13 and J usage is TRBJ1-2; the D gene is possibly TRBD1 (6 bases). Trimming removed 5 bases at V and 7 bases at J, with 17 bases between. Germline values: CDR1 PRHDT, CDR2 FYEKMQ (reference sequence). The CDR3 consists of 14 residues. The CDR3 region has the DNA TGTGCCAGCAGCGCCCGTGGGGGGGCGGTTGGCTACACCTTC. Protein product: CASSARGGAVGYTF.

The V call is TRBV7-9, the J call TRBJ2-5; D may be TRBD1 (6 bases). This CDR3 contains 13 residues. Per germline, CDR1 SEHNR and CDR2 FQNEAQ (reference sequence). With 4 bases removed from V and 4 bases from J, the gap between germline ends came to 10 bases. CDR3 coding DNA: TGTGCCAGCAGCTGGAGACAGGCAGAGACCCAGTACTTC. Translation: CASSWRQAETQYF.

The genes are TRBV30 and TRBJ2-6, with 8 bases fitting TRBD1. V was pared by 0 bases and J by 0 bases, with 25 bases of the junction left unmatched. This CDR3 has 24 residues. In germline, CDR1 is GTSNPN, CDR2 SVGIG (reference sequence). CDR3 region: CAWSVDLWTGKRPSWPSGANVLTF. The CDR3 region has the DNA TGTGCCTGGAGTGTAGATTTGTGGACAGGGAAGCGACCCTCTTGGCCCTCTGGGGCCAACGTCCTGACTTTC. Full variable domain (remainder filled in from reference TRBV30 and TRBJ2-6): SQTIHQWPATLVQPVGSPLSLECTVEGTSNPNLYWYRQAAGRGLQLLFYSVGIGQISSEVPQNLSASRPQDRQFILSSKKLLLSDSGFYLCAWSVDLWTGKRPSWPSGANVLTFGAGSRLTVL.

The chain is built from TRBV5-1 and TRBJ1-4; D possibly corresponds to TRBD1 (6 bases). Germline V gene lookup returns CDR1 SGHRS and CDR2 YFSETQ. This CDR3 contains 16 residues. Trimming pared 3 bases from V and 4 bases from J, leaving 16 bases between. The CDR3 here is CASSSSGELFNEKLFF. The CDR3 coding sequence is TGCGCCAGCAGCTCATCAGGGGAGCTTTTTAATGAAAAACTGTTTTTT.

The rearrangement joins TRBV10-3 to TRBJ2-5; 7 bases align to TRBD1. Trimming removed 6 bases from V and 4 bases from J; junction bases left unmatched: 5. CDR1 is ENHRY and CDR2 is SYGVKD in the germline V gene. The CDR3 is 13 residues long. The CDR3 loop reads CAIRMTGLETQYF. The CDR3 nucleotides are TGTGCCATCAGGATGACAGGGCTAGAGACCCAGTACTTC.

The chain uses TRBV4-1 and TRBJ2-5; tentative D call: TRBD2 (5 bases). Trimming removed 6 bases at V and 5 bases at J, with 19 bases between. The CDR3 has 15 residues. The germline CDR1 and CDR2 sequences are MGHRA and YSYEKL. This chain's CDR3 is CASREAANIGETQYF. In DNA, the CDR3 is TGCGCCAGCAGGGAAGCGGCCAATATAGGGGAGACCCAGTACTTC.